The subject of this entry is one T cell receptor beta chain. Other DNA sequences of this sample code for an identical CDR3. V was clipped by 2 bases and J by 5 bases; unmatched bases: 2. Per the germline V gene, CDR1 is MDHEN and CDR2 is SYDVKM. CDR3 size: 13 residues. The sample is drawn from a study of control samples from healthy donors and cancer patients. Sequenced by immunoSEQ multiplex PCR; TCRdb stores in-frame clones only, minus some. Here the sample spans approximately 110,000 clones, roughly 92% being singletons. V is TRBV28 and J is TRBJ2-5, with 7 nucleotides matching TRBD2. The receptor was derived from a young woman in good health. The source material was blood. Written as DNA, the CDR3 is TGTGCCAGCAGTTTAAGCGGGGTGGAGACCCAGTACTTC. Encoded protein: CASSLSGVETQYF.